The present entry profiles one TCR beta chain with its context. These data belong to a study of monozygotic twins with inflammatory bowel disease. TCRdb re-called the 5' RACE reads and gives one entry per CDR3 protein, without DNA. The sample yields 150,000 to 200,000 distinct CDR3 sequences, of which the top ten take up just under 7.5%. Germline values: CDR1 SGHDN, CDR2 FVKESK. The CDR3 has 14 amino acids. This TCR derives from a human donor with ulcerative colitis or Crohn's disease, or a healthy co-twin of an affected twin (not recorded which). Sequenced: blood. The rearrangement uses TRBV14 and TRBJ1-2. This chain's CDR3 is CASSQELGGYGYTF.